The 27 T cell receptor beta chains reported below all come from one sample, sequenced in a study of blood T cells in healthy people across ages. A sample-barcoded 5' primer and a J-beta primer mix were used in a second PCR of about 7 to 12 cycles. TCRdb re-called the 5' RACE reads through MiXCR, storing one row per CDR3 protein. The repertoire holds hundreds of thousands of distinct CDR3 sequences, with approximately 49% as singletons. The sequenced sample was blood. The origin of the receptors is a woman between 55 and 75 years old in good health.

The chain carries TRBV7-3 and TRBJ2-3, with 11 bases identical to TRBD2. V lost 5 bases to trimming and J lost 5 bases; unmatched junction nucleotides: 9. CDR1 and CDR2 from the germline V gene are SGHTA and FQGTGA. CDR3 length: 16 amino acids. CDR3 amino acids: CASSRSGREGVDTQYF. The CDR3 coding sequence is TGTGCCAGCAGCCGTAGCGGGAGGGAGGGCGTAGATACGCAGTATTTT.

The gene calls are TRBV29-1 and TRBJ1-5; the D is unclear. V lost 0 bases and J 0 bases, leaving 9 bases between the germline ends. CDR1 is SQVTM and CDR2 is ANQGSEA in the germline V gene. This CDR3 spans 15 amino acids. The CDR3 loop is CSVEDPDNSNQPQHF. The CDR3 DNA follows: TGCAGCGTTGAAGATCCTGATAATAGCAATCAGCCCCAGCATTTT.

The J gene is TRBJ2-6, the V gene TRBV7-2; the match to TRBD2 covers 11 bases. Germline CDR1 SGHTA, CDR2 FQGNSA. Trimming cost V 3 bases and J 0 bases; bases outside gene matches: 4. The CDR3 extends over 18 amino acids. CDR3 coding DNA: TGTGCCAGCAGCTTGTGGACTAGCGGGCCCTCTGGGGCCAACGTCCTGACTTTC. Its protein is CASSLWTSGPSGANVLTF.

The CDR3 bases are TGCAGTGCTAGACAGGGAACAGCGACCGAGCAGTACTTC. Residues: CSARQGTATEQYF. V and J are TRBV20-1 and TRBJ2-7; possibly TRBD1 for D (5 bases). V was shortened by 2 bases and J by 6 bases, with 14 bases between the two germline ends. The CDR3 runs 13 residues. Germline assignment: CDR1 DFQATT and CDR2 SNEGSKA (reference sequence).

This clonotype has at least ten counts. The chain has TRBV12-3 or TRBV12-4 and TRBJ2-3; a possible D gene is TRBD2 (6 bases). Trimming removed 3 bases from V and 3 bases from J, with 16 bases in between. This CDR3 is built from 16 residues. Here the CDR3 reads CASSFGVGLLTDTQYF. The CDR3 DNA is TGTGCCAGCAGTTTTGGCGTAGGACTACTAACAGATACGCAGTATTTT.

V usage is TRBV10-3 and J usage is TRBJ2-1; 10 bases are a match to TRBD2. The trim removed 5 bases at V and 4 bases at J, leaving 11 bases unmatched. Germline V CDR1 and CDR2: ENHRY, SYGVKD. This CDR3 is built from 17 residues. The CDR3 nucleotides are TGTGCCATCAGTATATCCACGACTAGCGGGCAGTACAATGAGCAGTTCTTC. Its translation: CAISISTTSGQYNEQFF.

There are many counts of this clonotype. V gene TRBV20-1 combines with J gene TRBJ2-5, with D possibly being TRBD2 (5 bases). The germline V and J ends were trimmed by 6 bases and 4 bases, with 9 bases remaining between them. CDR3 length: 11 residues. Germline V gives CDR1 DFQATT, CDR2 SNEGSKA (reference sequence). CDR3 in amino acids: CSAGNGETQYF. The DNA for the CDR3 is TGCAGTGCCGGGAATGGAGAGACCCAGTACTTC.

The rearrangement uses TRBV2 and TRBJ2-1, with D tentatively TRBD2 (6 bases). The V gene lost 6 bases and the J gene lost 0 bases, with 15 bases spanning the gap. The CDR3 extends over 16 amino acids. Germline lookup yields CDR1 SNHLY and CDR2 FYNNEI. CDR3 DNA: TGTGCCAGCAGCGCTCCGGGACTCGTCTCCTACAATGAGCAGTTCTTC. Protein product: CASSAPGLVSYNEQFF. The complete variable domain, with remaining parts taken from reference TRBV2 and TRBJ2-1, reads EPEVTQTPSHQVTQMGQEVILRCVPISNHLYFYWYRQILGQKVEFLVSFYNNEISEKSEIFDDQFSVERPDGSNFTLKIRSTKLEDSAMYFCASSAPGLVSYNEQFFGPGTRLTVL.

This clonotype is a singleton in its sample. V gene TRBV11-1 combines with J gene TRBJ1-2, with a weak D call TRBD1 (5 bases). CDR3 length: 14 amino acids. The V end was cut by 2 bases, the J end by 5 bases, with 12 bases between. Germline CDR1 SGHAT, CDR2 FQDESV (reference sequence). The CDR3 DNA reads TGTGCCAGCAGCTTAACAGGAGCCCCGTATGGCTACACCTTC. This translates into CASSLTGAPYGYTF.

This clonotype was observed a handful of times. The rearrangement joins TRBV5-1 to TRBJ2-5; 8 bases align to TRBD1. The CDR3 is made up of 15 amino acids. The V gene's germline CDR1 is SGHRS and CDR2 YFSETQ. V trimming: 5 bases; J trimming: 1 base; junction bases outside the gene matches: 7. The CDR3: CASRATGVGQETQYF. The CDR3 DNA follows: TGCGCCAGCAGAGCGACAGGGGTGGGCCAAGAGACCCAGTACTTC.

CDR3 amino acids: CASSEVYSAYEQYF. CDR3 DNA sequence: TGTGCCAGCAGTGAAGTATACAGCGCGTACGAGCAGTACTTC. J is TRBJ2-4 and V is TRBV25-1; D is uncertain. The J call may be faulty, since TRBJ2-7 better matches the DNA end. Germline CDR1 MGHDK, CDR2 SYGVNS. The CDR3 has 14 residues.

This clonotype was counted only a few times. The chain joins TRBV28 to TRBJ2-2, with 8 nucleotides matching TRBD2. This CDR3 region has 15 residues. The germline V gene encodes CDR1 MDHEN and CDR2 SYDVKM. V gave up 5 bases and J gave up 4 bases; unmatched junction bases: 6. In DNA, the CDR3 is TGTGCCAGCAGTCCGGGGGGGGCCGGCACCGGGGAGCTGTTTTTT. Translation gives CASSPGGAGTGELFF.

This clonotype was counted a few times. The CDR3 DNA reads as TGCAGTGCTAGGGTGTGGCGACGGATCCAAGAGACCCAGTACTTC. This codes for CSARVWRRIQETQYF. The V gene is TRBV20-1, the J gene TRBJ2-5; D gene unclear. V was cut by 3 bases and J by 1 base, with 15 bases left in between. The CDR3 spans 15 residues. Per germline, CDR1 DFQATT and CDR2 SNEGSKA (reference sequence).

The sample holds many counts of this clonotype. The rearrangement joins TRBV4-3 to TRBJ2-7; no reliable D call. The V end was cut by 2 bases, the J end by 0 bases, with 8 bases between. In germline, CDR1 is LGHNA, CDR2 YSLEER. This CDR3 has 14 amino acids. The CDR3 here is CASSQNSGSYEQYF. The CDR3 bases are TGCGCCAGCAGCCAAAATAGTGGCTCCTACGAGCAGTACTTC.

In this sample, this clonotype turned up many times. The J gene is TRBJ2-7, the V gene TRBV2; the match to TRBD1 covers 7 bases. The CDR3 is 12 amino acids. Germline V lookup: CDR1 SNHLY, CDR2 FYNNEI. The trim removed 8 bases at V and 1 base at J, leaving 2 bases unmatched. CDR3 DNA: TGTGCCAGCCGGGACAGATCCTACGAGCAGTACTTC. Its translation is CASRDRSYEQYF.

This clonotype came up a few times. The gene calls are TRBV24-1 and TRBJ2-1; D is unresolved. The DNA end lines up better with TRBJ2-7; the J call may be wrong. Germline CDR1 is KGHDR and CDR2 is SFDVKD. This CDR3 contains 16 residues. CDR3 coding DNA: TGTGCCACCAGTGATCCCCGGATAGGCTCCTACAATGAGCAGTACTTC. The encoded protein is CATSDPRIGSYNEQYF.

This chain uses TRBV3-1 with TRBJ1-2; perhaps TRBD1 as D (5 bases). The CDR3 extends over 14 amino acids. V was trimmed by 4 bases and J by 7 bases, leaving 16 bases between them. Germline V gene sequence: CDR1 LGHDT, CDR2 YNNKEL (reference sequence). For the CDR3, the DNA is TGTGCCAGCAGCCCAGGCAGGGACTGGGGTGGCTACACCTTC. Amino acid sequence: CASSPGRDWGGYTF.

This clonotype has a count of ten or more. J is TRBJ1-4 and V is TRBV20-1, with D possibly being TRBD1 (5 bases). V was cut by 2 bases and J by 2 bases, with 12 bases left in between. Germline V lookup: CDR1 DFQATT, CDR2 SNEGSKA (reference sequence). The CDR3 spans 15 residues. CDR3 protein: CSARPPWGTNEKLFF. In DNA, the CDR3 is TGCAGTGCTAGACCCCCTTGGGGCACTAATGAAAAACTGTTTTTT.

The chain uses TRBV10-3 and TRBJ2-1, with 11 nucleotides matching TRBD2. The end of the DNA is better explained by TRBJ2-7, so the J call may be wrong. Germline V CDR1 and CDR2: ENHRY, SYGVKD. CDR3 length: 19 residues. The CDR3 is CAISGGTSGRISGYNEQYF. The DNA for the CDR3 is TGTGCCATCAGTGGGGGAACTAGCGGGAGAATCTCGGGGTACAATGAGCAGTACTTC.

The CDR3 DNA is TGTGCCAGCAGCGGACAGGGGGGCCGCTACGAGCAGTACTTC. Protein: CASSGQGGRYEQYF. J is TRBJ2-7 and V is TRBV14, with 10 bases aligning to TRBD1. This CDR3 comprises 14 residues. V shed 5 bases and J 3 bases; nucleotides not matched to a gene: 4. Germline loops: CDR1 SGHDN, CDR2 FVKESK.

Many counts were recorded for this clonotype. The V call is TRBV29-1, the J call TRBJ2-3; TRBD2 agrees at 9 bases. This CDR3 has 14 amino acids. In germline, CDR1 is SQVTM, CDR2 ANQGSEA. The DNA of the CDR3 is TGCAGTGGGAGGGCTAGCGGGATGACAGATACGCAGTATTTT. Its translation is CSGRASGMTDTQYF.

The chain is built from TRBV29-1 and TRBJ2-1, with a tentative D call TRBD2 (6 bases). The J call could be wrong; TRBJ2-7 is a better fit for the DNA end. CDR1 and CDR2 (germline): SQVTM, ANQGSEA. The length of the CDR3 is 16 residues. CDR3 DNA: TGCAGCGTTCCCATACGGGTGAGGGAGGCCGGCAATGAGCAGTACTTC. Protein product: CSVPIRVREAGNEQYF.

V gene TRBV3-1 combines with J gene TRBJ2-1; the D is unclear. V was cut by 1 base and J by 7 bases, with 11 bases left in between. This CDR3 comprises 14 residues. Looked up from germline, CDR1 is LGHDT and CDR2 is YNNKEL (reference sequence). CDR3 in DNA: TGTGCCAGCAGCCAAGTTCGGATAGGTAATGAGCAGTTCTTC. Translated, it gives CASSQVRIGNEQFF.

This clonotype was seen ten or more times. J is TRBJ2-6 and V is TRBV10-3; no clear D. Germline V lookup: CDR1 ENHRY, CDR2 SYGVKD. The germline V and J ends were trimmed by 3 bases and 2 bases, with 11 bases remaining between them. The length of the CDR3 is 16 residues. CDR3 sequence reads: CAISDSGLAGANVLTF. CDR3 in DNA: TGTGCCATCAGTGACTCCGGTTTGGCTGGGGCCAACGTCCTGACTTTC.

The J gene is TRBJ2-3, the V gene TRBV14; D is uncertain. The CDR3 runs to 18 residues. Trimming left V 0 bases short and J 2 bases short, with 18 bases between. Germline V lookup: CDR1 SGHDN, CDR2 FVKESK. This CDR3 is CASSQDLPTYSATDTQYF. CDR3 sequence (DNA): TGTGCCAGCAGCCAAGATTTACCGACATATTCGGCCACAGATACGCAGTATTTT.

The rearrangement uses TRBV29-1 and TRBJ2-1, with D maybe TRBD2 (5 bases). Germline CDR1 is SQVTM and CDR2 is ANQGSEA. Trimming took 3 bases from V and 3 from J, leaving 12 bases between them. The CDR3 has 14 amino acids. The CDR3 loop is CSVEKEGGYNEQFF. For the CDR3, the DNA is TGCAGCGTTGAGAAAGAGGGTGGCTACAATGAGCAGTTCTTC.

The chain has TRBV2 and TRBJ1-2; 7 bases fit TRBD1. CDR3 length: 13 amino acids. The germline gives CDR1 SNHLY, CDR2 FYNNEI. Trimming at V came to 7 bases and at J to 2 bases, leaving 4 bases not matched to a gene. The CDR3 DNA follows: TGTGCCAGCAAGACAGGGCGGAACTATGGCTACACCTTC. Protein product: CASKTGRNYGYTF.